The 11 T cell receptor beta chains below were found in one sample sequenced in a study of T-cell memory formation after mild COVID-19. TCRdb re-derived calls from the 5' RACE reads in MiXCR, one entry per CDR3 protein. The sample includes around 300,000 distinct CDR3 sequences, 13% of them seen just once. What was sequenced was PBMCs or a T cell subset sorted from them (not recorded which). These TCRs come from a man aged 18 to 29 who had mild COVID-19 (a few samples of this study predate the infection). Cell type and time point are not known.

The CDR3 here is CASSHYRAGGYNEQFF. DNA for the CDR3: TGTGCCAGCAGCCACTACAGGGCGGGGGGGTACAATGAGCAGTTCTTC. The chain employs TRBV4-2 and TRBJ2-1; 9 bases align to TRBD2. The germline V gene encodes CDR1 LGHNA and CDR2 YNFKEQ. Unmatched junction bases numbered 7, after V lost 3 bases and J lost 4 bases. The CDR3 consists of 16 residues.

The V gene is TRBV18, the J gene TRBJ2-2; TRBD2 is a possible D gene (6 bases). Germline CDR1 is KGHSH and CDR2 is LQKENI. The length of the CDR3 is 15 residues. V lost 8 bases, J lost 3 bases, and 16 bases lay in between. CDR3 residues: CASRPRGLDTGELFF. Written as DNA, the CDR3 is TGTGCCAGCCGACCGCGGGGTTTGGACACCGGGGAGCTGTTTTTT.

Only a few counts were recorded for this clonotype. DNA for the CDR3: TGCGCCAGCAGCCAAGATCAAAGGAGAGACACCGGGGAGCTGTTTTTT. It encodes CASSQDQRRDTGELFF. The J gene is TRBJ2-2, the V gene TRBV4-1; the D is unclear. Trimming left V 0 bases short and J 3 bases short, with 11 bases between. Germline values: CDR1 MGHRA, CDR2 YSYEKL. This CDR3 contains 16 residues.

The J gene is TRBJ2-2, the V gene TRBV2; TRBD1 matches at 8 bases. The CDR3 is 14 amino acids. Looked up from germline, CDR1 is SNHLY and CDR2 is FYNNEI. V was clipped by 8 bases and J by 5 bases; unmatched bases: 7. The CDR3 coding sequence is TGTGCCAGCCACAGGGGGTCAAGGACCGGGGAGCTGTTTTTT. Residues: CASHRGSRTGELFF.

DNA for the CDR3: TGTGCCATCACCGGGGGGGCCGTAAATGAGCAGTTCTTC. It codes for CAITGGAVNEQFF. The chain uses TRBV10-3 and TRBJ2-1; the match to TRBD2 covers 8 bases. V lost 7 bases and J lost 7; bases outside the gene matches: 6. The CDR3 contains 13 residues. Germline CDR1 reads ENHRY; CDR2 reads SYGVKD.

The rearrangement links TRBV7-3 to TRBJ2-2; D gene uncertain. The CDR3 runs 14 residues. Deletions cut 1 base from V and 5 bases from J, with 8 bases between. Germline loops: CDR1 SGHTA, CDR2 FQGTGA. The CDR3 loop is CASSLIGGTGELFF. The CDR3 DNA sequence: TGTGCCAGCAGCTTAATTGGTGGGACCGGGGAGCTGTTTTTT. Using reference TRBV7-3 and TRBJ2-2 for the parts outside the CDR3, the full variable domain is GAGVSQTPSNKVTEKGKYVELRCDPISGHTALYWYRQSLGQGPEFLIYFQGTGAADDSGLPNDRFFAVRPEGSVSTLKIQRTERGDSAVYLCASSLIGGTGELFFGEGSRLTVL.

This clonotype was recorded a few times. The chain carries TRBV28 and TRBJ2-3; no clear D. The germline gives CDR1 MDHEN, CDR2 SYDVKM. The V end was cut by 7 bases, the J end by 3 bases, with 17 bases between. The CDR3 totals 15 residues. CDR3 bases: TGTGCCAGCACCTATTTAGCCCCCGGGACAGATACGCAGTATTTT. Amino acids: CASTYLAPGTDTQYF.

This clonotype occurred a few times. The genes are TRBV20-1 and TRBJ1-2; 10 bases align to TRBD1. Germline V gene lookup returns CDR1 DFQATT and CDR2 SNEGSKA (reference sequence). V dropped 3 bases and J dropped 2; count of bases not matched to a gene: 6. The CDR3 contains 15 residues. In nucleotides, the CDR3 is TGCAGTGCTAGGTTCCCGGGACAGGGGAACTATGGCTACACCTTC. Protein product: CSARFPGQGNYGYTF.

This chain uses TRBV27 with TRBJ2-2; no definite D call. The CDR3 totals 19 residues. Trimming took off 0 bases at V and 5 bases at J, with 22 bases between the two ends. The germline V gene has CDR1 MNHEY and CDR2 SMNVEV (reference sequence). The CDR3 loop is CASSLSAIRPQTVTGELFF. CDR3 sequence (DNA): TGTGCCAGCAGTTTATCCGCCATACGTCCCCAGACCGTGACCGGGGAGCTGTTTTTT.

This clonotype turned up a few times. This chain links TRBV6-2 or TRBV6-3 with TRBJ2-7; 8 bases fit TRBD1. CDR3 length equals 16 residues. Losses at the gene ends were 6 bases for V and 4 bases for J; bases not matched to a gene: 14. The germline CDR1 and CDR2 sequences are MNHEY and SVGEGT. In DNA, the CDR3 is TGTGCCAGCAGCGTACCAGGGGACAGGAATACTTACGAGCAGTACTTC. It yields the protein CASSVPGDRNTYEQYF.

This clonotype has a count of ten or more. The V and J genes are TRBV27 and TRBJ2-7; D gene uncertain. The V and J ends lost 6 bases and 4 bases respectively, with 19 bases between them. CDR3 length: 15 residues. CDR1 is MNHEY, CDR2 SMNVEV, per germline (reference sequence). The CDR3 loop reads CASSPRPGQVYEQYV. DNA for the CDR3: TGTGCCAGCAGCCCTAGGCCCGGGCAGGTGTACGAGCAGTACGTC.